The clone carrying this T cell receptor beta chain appeared many times. CDR1 is LNHNV and CDR2 is YYDKDF in the germline V gene (reference sequence). Trimming shortened V by 0 bases and J by 7 bases, and 6 bases separated the two germline ends. The CDR3 covers 12 residues. Amplified TCR beta CDR3 regions were obtained using RNA transcripts as template. HTBI primers were used in a first-round RT-PCR, which preceded a second-round multiplex PCR. Via MiXCR, TCRdb re-called the multiplex PCR reads, giving one row per CDR3 protein. The sample has 600,000 to 700,000 distinct CDR3 sequences, approximately 39% seen once. The data were taken from a study of Graves' ophthalmopathy and Graves' hyperthyroidism.

The specimen sequenced was peripheral blood. This rearrangement joins TRBV15 to TRBJ2-5; no definite D call. This TCR derives from an adult man with Graves' ophthalmopathy. The CDR3 DNA sequence: TGTGCCACCAGCAGAGATAGGACGACCCAGTACTTC. Translated: CATSRDRTTQYF. Variable domain in full (rest from reference TRBV15 and TRBJ2-5): DAMVIQNPRYQVTQFGKPVTLSCSQTLNHNVMYWYQQKSSQAPKLLFHYYDKDFNNEADTPDNFQSRRPNTSFCFLDIRSPGLGDTAMYLCATSRDRTTQYFGPGTRLLVL.